These 20 T cell receptor beta chains were sequenced from one sample in a study of control samples from healthy donors and cancer patients (TCRdb year 2020). Library creation used the immunoSEQ multiplex PCR assay. TCRdb retrieved this table from immuneACCESS and kept in-frame rearrangements only. Not all clones are present; in checked studies, unresolved V genes account for under half, and no reason is known for the remainder. Present in this sample are approximately 41,000 clones, about 94% of which were seen just once. The top ten constitute 20% to 30% of the sample. Material for sequencing was blood. All receptors derive from a man aged 60 to 69 in good health.

Comments on this clone: Other DNA variants within this sample encode the same CDR3. This chain connects TRBV21-1 to TRBJ2-1; TRBD2 is the table's D call, not checked against the DNA. TRBV21-1 represents a pseudogene. This CDR3 comprises 17 residues. CDR3 in amino acids: CASSKGGRGQPHNEQFF. The CDR3 coding sequence is TGTGCCAGCAGCAAGGGGGGGAGAGGACAGCCTCACAATGAGCAGTTCTTC.

This chain connects TRBV6-5 to TRBJ1-5; D gene ambiguous. The V and J ends lost 4 bases and 4 bases respectively, with 8 bases between them. The CDR3 is 13 amino acids. Germline loops: CDR1 MNHEY, CDR2 SVGAGI. CDR3 nucleotide sequence: TGTGCCAGCAGTTTTGGTAGAAATCAGCCCCAGCATTTT. Its protein is CASSFGRNQPQHF.

V gene TRBV19 combines with J gene TRBJ2-7; D might be TRBD1 or TRBD2, each matching 5 bases. CDR3 size: 13 residues. V lost 10 bases, J lost 6 bases, and 19 bases lay in between. Germline lookup yields CDR1 LNHDA and CDR2 SQIVND (reference sequence). CDR3 DNA: TGTGCCACCTTGGGGCCGGGGCCTGGCGAGCAGTACTTC. This encodes CATLGPGPGEQYF.

J is TRBJ1-5 and V is TRBV2; TRBD1 is a possible D gene (6 bases). V shed 6 bases and J shed 0 bases, with 12 bases lying between them. CDR3 size: 15 residues. Per the germline V gene, CDR1 is SNHLY and CDR2 is FYNNEI. The DNA for the CDR3 is TGTGCCAGCAGACCCGGGACAAATAGCAATCAGCCCCAGCATTTT. Protein product: CASRPGTNSNQPQHF.

The chain joins TRBV5-6 to TRBJ2-1; perhaps D is TRBD1 or TRBD2 (5 bases each). The CDR3 has 12 residues. The germline V gene encodes CDR1 SGHDT and CDR2 YYEEEE. V dropped 1 base and J dropped 10 bases, with 9 bases sitting between them. In DNA form, the CDR3 reads TGTGCCAGCAGCTTGTGGGGGAGAGAGCAGTTCTTC. Residues: CASSLWGREQFF.

This chain uses TRBV2 with TRBJ2-2; 8 nucleotides agree with TRBD1. Trimming removed 6 bases from V and 6 bases from J; junction bases left unmatched: 9. This CDR3 contains 15 residues. Germline-derived CDR1 and CDR2 are SNHLY and FYNNEI. The DNA of the CDR3 is TGTGCCAGCAGGTCCGACAGGGGAGTGGCCGGGGAGCTGTTTTTT. This codes for CASRSDRGVAGELFF.

The chain recombines TRBV5-1 with TRBJ1-2; no clear D gene. In germline, CDR1 is SGHRS, CDR2 YFSETQ. V lost 2 bases and J lost 0, with 8 bases in between. This CDR3 comprises 14 residues. CDR3 coding DNA: TGCGCCAGCAGCTTAACACCTGCTAACTATGGCTACACCTTC. This sequence encodes CASSLTPANYGYTF.

The V gene is TRBV5-6, the J gene TRBJ1-1; TRBD1 might be the D (5 bases). The CDR3 spans 14 residues. V shed 1 base and J shed 3 bases, with 10 bases lying between them. Per germline, CDR1 SGHDT and CDR2 YYEEEE. The CDR3 region has the DNA TGTGCCAGCAGCTTGAGGGGCGCTTACACTGAAGCTTTCTTT. It encodes CASSLRGAYTEAFF.

This clone was detected once. The V and J genes are TRBV5-6 and TRBJ2-4; either TRBD1 or TRBD2 may supply D (5 bases each). V was cut by 4 bases and J by 4 bases, with 15 bases left in between. The V gene's germline CDR1 is SGHDT and CDR2 YYEEEE. This CDR3 contains 15 residues. DNA of the CDR3: TGTGCCAGCAGCCGCCTGGGGGACGGTAAAAACATTCAGTACTTC. Translating gives CASSRLGDGKNIQYF.

This chain links TRBV5-1 with TRBJ2-3; 13 nucleotides agree with TRBD2. CDR3 size: 17 residues. After removal of 3 bases from V and 3 bases from J, the junction contained 7 bases not matched to a gene. The germline CDR1 and CDR2 sequences are SGHRS and YFSETQ. The CDR3: CASSSGLAGELTDTQYF. The CDR3 DNA sequence: TGCGCCAGCAGCTCCGGACTAGCGGGAGAGTTGACAGATACGCAGTATTTT.

The chain couples TRBV6-5 to TRBJ2-1, with D perhaps TRBD2 (6 bases). Germline V gives CDR1 MNHEY, CDR2 SVGAGI. V lost 11 bases and J lost 5, with 13 bases in between. CDR3 length: 12 residues. CDR3 DNA: TGTGCCTGTGGGATAGCGGACAATGAGCAGTTCTTC. This gives the protein CACGIADNEQFF.

Turning to this clone: One end of the junction fails to match germline, which may point to a read error. This rearrangement joins TRBV10-3 to TRBJ2-7, with D hard to call. The CDR3 covers 12 residues. Germline values: CDR1 ENHRY, CDR2 SYGVKD. The CDR3 here is CAIRGGSNEQYF. DNA for the CDR3: TGTGCGATCAGAGGTGGAAGCAACGAGCAGTACTTC.

The V call is TRBV11-3, the J call TRBJ1-1; no definite D call. This CDR3 has 15 residues. The V gene's germline CDR1 is SGHNT and CDR2 YENEEA. The V end lost 1 base, the J end lost 1 base, and 10 bases lay between the germline ends. The CDR3 here is CASSLGEGTNTEAFF. CDR3 nucleotides: TGTGCCAGCAGCTTAGGTGAAGGCACGAACACTGAAGCTTTCTTT.

The chain is built from TRBV19 and TRBJ2-2; 7 nucleotides align to TRBD1. The length of the CDR3 is 14 residues. J gave up 5 bases and V 5 bases, and 5 bases lay outside the gene matches. Germline V lookup: CDR1 LNHDA, CDR2 SQIVND (reference sequence). In DNA form, the CDR3 reads TGTGCCAGTAGTCCTCAGACAGGGACCGGGGAGCTGTTTTTT. The encoded protein is CASSPQTGTGELFF.

The rearrangement links TRBV28 to TRBJ2-1; D perhaps matches TRBD1 (6 bases). Trimming took 6 bases from V and 0 from J, leaving 9 bases between them. This CDR3 comprises 14 residues. Germline V gene data show CDR1 as MDHEN and CDR2 as SYDVKM. The CDR3 nucleotides are TGTGCCAGCAGGACAGGAGCCTCCTACAATGAGCAGTTCTTC. Translated: CASRTGASYNEQFF.

The CDR3 region is CASSQDVGELFF. The CDR3 DNA follows: TGTGCCAGCAGCCAAGATGTCGGGGAGCTGTTTTTT. The genes are TRBV3-1 (or the pseudogene TRBV3-2) and TRBJ2-2; no firm D call. The germline CDR1 and CDR2 sequences are LGHDT and YNNKEL (reference sequence). The length of the CDR3 is 12 residues. Trimming removed 0 bases from V and 7 bases from J, with 3 bases in between.

This chain links TRBV7-2 with TRBJ2-1, with D uncertain. Deletions cut 5 bases from V and 2 bases from J, with 7 bases between. This CDR3 is 13 amino acids long. Germline values: CDR1 SGHTA, CDR2 FQGNSA. The CDR3 nucleotides read TGTGCCAGCAGCGCAGAAACCTACAATGAGCAGTTCTTC. Translation: CASSAETYNEQFF.

The chain is built from TRBV5-1 and TRBJ2-7; unclear D gene. Germline CDR1 reads SGHRS; CDR2 reads YFSETQ. The CDR3 covers 13 residues. V lost 2 bases and J lost 2, with 8 bases in between. The CDR3 DNA follows: TGCGCCAGCAGCTTCGGTGGGACCTACGAGCAGTACTTC. Translating gives CASSFGGTYEQYF.

This rearrangement joins TRBV10-3 to TRBJ1-6, with a weak D call TRBD1 (5 bases). In germline, CDR1 is ENHRY, CDR2 SYGVKD. This CDR3 comprises 13 residues. V lost 11 bases to trimming and J lost 6 bases, with 14 bases between them. In DNA, the CDR3 is TGTGCCGCTAGGGACGGAATTAATTCACCCCTCCACTTT. As protein: CAARDGINSPLHF.

The chain joins TRBV20-1 to TRBJ1-2, with D hard to call. V dropped 6 bases and J dropped 6 bases, with 11 bases sitting between them. The CDR3 is 11 amino acids. From germline, CDR1 is DFQATT and CDR2 SNEGSKA (reference sequence). The CDR3 bases are TGCAGTGCCGGACGAGGGAATGGCTACACCTTC. Protein: CSAGRGNGYTF.